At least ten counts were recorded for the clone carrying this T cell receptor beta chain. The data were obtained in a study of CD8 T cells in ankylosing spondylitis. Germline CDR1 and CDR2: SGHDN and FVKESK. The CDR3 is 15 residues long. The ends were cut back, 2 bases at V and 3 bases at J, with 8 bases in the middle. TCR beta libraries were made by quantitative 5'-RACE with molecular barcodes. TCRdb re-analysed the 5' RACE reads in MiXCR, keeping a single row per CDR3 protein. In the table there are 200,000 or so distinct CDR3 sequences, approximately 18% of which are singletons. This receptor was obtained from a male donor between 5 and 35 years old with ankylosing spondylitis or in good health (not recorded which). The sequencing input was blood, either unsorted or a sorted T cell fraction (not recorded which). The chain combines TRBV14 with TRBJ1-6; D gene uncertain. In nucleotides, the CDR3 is TGTGCCAGCAGCCAAAACCACGGCTATAATTCACCCCTCCACTTT. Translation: CASSQNHGYNSPLHF.